This T cell receptor (beta chain) is from a study of cytomegalovirus exposure and HLA in healthy donors. Primers: 60 Vbeta forward and 13 Jbeta reverse. Clones were sequenced by immunoSEQ multiplex PCR, and TCRdb holds only the in-frame ones, with some missing. This sample has about 120,000 clones, with about three quarters found just once. This CDR3 has 18 amino acids. CDR1 SSHAT and CDR2 FNYEAQ come from the germline V gene (reference sequence). Concerning this clone: As yet, its antigen is unknown. The junction shows a germline mismatch at one end, possibly a read error.

Study-level results: Within the data, a cluster of highly shared sequence variants was likely a sequencing artifact. Segments of the TCR beta V type were, in most cases, productive about 87% or about 30% of the time in an earlier analysis.

The genes are TRBV7-7 and TRBJ2-5, with 10 bases identical to TRBD2. Sequencing was done on a sample of PBMCs. The sequence was collected from a young man in good health and CMV-seronegative. The CDR3: CASSLHSRSGGARETQYF. Written as DNA, the CDR3 is TGTGCTAGCAGCCTTCACAGCCGCAGCGGGGGGGCCAGAGAGACCCAGTACTTC.